The entry below describes one T cell receptor (beta chain). Its target is unknown. Trimming pared 4 bases from V and 4 bases from J, leaving 8 bases between. CDR3 size: 13 residues. CDR1 and CDR2 from the germline V gene are SGHTA and FQGNSA. This entry belongs to a study of cytomegalovirus exposure and HLA in healthy donors. Researchers ran the PCR with 60 Vbeta and 13 Jbeta primers. Authors' methods: Later reanalysis found roughly 80 million unique TCR beta chains, around 10 million of them shared. Sequenced by immunoSEQ multiplex PCR; TCRdb stores in-frame clones only, minus some. D and trimming come from the DNA, and the V and J calls and clone size come from that table. The sample has 150,000 to 200,000 clones, about 86% seen once. Study results and caveats: Earlier results showed most TCR beta V segments being productive about 90% or about 30% of the time. The investigators catalogued 150 to 200 TCR beta chains as cytomegalovirus-associated. One cluster of highly shared sequence variants probably arose as a sequencing artifact.

This rearrangement joins TRBV7-2 to TRBJ1-5; tentative D call: TRBD1 (5 bases). Sequencing was carried out using PBMCs. The TCR originated in a woman aged 18-30 years in good health and CMV-seronegative. CDR3 bases: TGTGCCAGCAGCTCCAGGACAAATCAGCCCCAGCATTTT. Residues: CASSSRTNQPQHF.